This T cell receptor beta chain is drawn from a study of neoadjuvant nivolumab and ipilimumab in lung cancer. Study overall: Nivolumab 3 mg/kg was given days 1, 15 and 29, plus ipilimumab 1 mg/kg day 1 in combination. Study-wide points: Compared with tumor-adjacent uninvolved lung, resected tumors showed greater richness and clonality. TCR receptors were sequenced in few samples.

V shed 3 bases and J shed 6 bases, with 8 bases lying between them. Germline V CDR1 and CDR2: MNHNS, SASEGT. This CDR3 has 13 amino acids. Here immunoSEQ multiplex PCR was the method, and the copy in TCRdb shows in-frame clones only, minus some. The table has tens of thousands of clones, 90% seen once. As to this clone: Its antigen is unidentified.

Specimen: peripheral blood, collected after neoadjuvant nivolumab, alone or with ipilimumab, at or shortly before surgery. This chain connects TRBV6-1 to TRBJ1-4, with D perhaps TRBD1 (6 bases). The sequence came from an adult with non-small cell lung cancer. CDR3 nucleotide sequence: TGTGCCAGCAGTGAGGACAGTGATGAAAAACTGTTTTTT. Residues: CASSEDSDEKLFF.